This T cell receptor beta chain was retrieved from a study of T cell repertoires in cytomegalovirus infection. Study at large: Public TCR beta signatures marked donors with CMV infection and the matching HLA.

This CDR3 has 13 residues. J lost 8 bases, V lost 1 base, and 2 bases had no gene match. CDR1 is SEHNR, CDR2 FQNEAQ, per germline (reference sequence). In TCRdb, the reads were re-called with MiXCR into one record per CDR3 protein. Counted here are about 770,000 distinct CDR3 sequences, just under 30% occurring once; the ten biggest clones make up around 13%. Study findings and constraints: Clonotypes of TCR beta that were HLA-C-restricted and CMV-specific dominated the ex vivo response. Summed frequency of shared TCR beta families picked out CMV carriers who also had the relevant HLA.

At least ten counts were recorded for this clonotype. The antigen is not known. The source of this sequence is a human donor in good health (CMV status not recorded). Some clones in this sample may be carry-over from other donors' samples. The sample consisted of cultured CD8+ T cells from PBMCs, taken from culture after CMV antigen stimulation. The V call is TRBV7-9, the J call TRBJ1-2, with TRBD1 identical over 9 bases. CDR3 nucleotide sequence: TGTGCCAGCAGCTTAGGGACAGGGGAAGGCTACACCTTC. It encodes CASSLGTGEGYTF.